These 7 T cell receptor beta chains share one sample of origin, sequenced in a study of cytomegalovirus exposure and HLA in healthy donors. 60 Vbeta and 13 Jbeta primers were used in PCR. This table comes from immunoSEQ multiplex PCR, and its TCRdb copy is limited to in-frame clones, with some not included. The sample comprises some 88,000 clones, 65% to 80% of which are singletons, and about a sixth rests with the top ten. Sequenced input: PBMCs. The receptors were sampled from a woman aged 18-29 years in good health and CMV-seropositive.

CDR3 sequence (DNA): TGCGCCAGCAGCCAAGAAGAGGTCGCGGATGAGCAGTTCTTC. Translation gives CASSQEEVADEQFF. This chain joins TRBV4-3 and TRBJ2-1; no reliable D call. V was trimmed by 0 bases and J by 8 bases, leaving 11 bases between them. The CDR3 has 14 amino acids. Germline CDR1 LGHNA, CDR2 YSLEER.

V usage is TRBV7-6 and J usage is TRBJ2-1; weak D call: TRBD2 (5 bases). The CDR3 is 12 amino acids. Germline-derived CDR1 and CDR2 are SGHVS and FNYEAQ. V lost 4 bases and J lost 10, with 11 bases in between. DNA for the CDR3: TGTGCCAGCAGCTACCGACTAAAGGAGCAGTTCTTC. It codes for CASSYRLKEQFF. Filled out from reference TRBV7-6 and TRBJ2-1, the complete variable domain reads GAGVSQSPRYKVTKRGQDVALRCDPISGHVSLYWYRQALGQGPEFLTYFNYEAQQDKSGLPNDRFSAERPEGSISTLTIQRTEQRDSAMYRCASSYRLKEQFFGPGTRLTVL.

The chain employs TRBV5-5 and TRBJ1-4; TRBD1 matches 7 bases. V was clipped by 2 bases and J by 5 bases; unmatched bases: 6. Germline loops: CDR1 SGHKS, CDR2 YYEKEE (reference sequence). The CDR3 contains 15 residues. The CDR3 DNA reads TGTGCCAGCAGCTTAGGGGGCGGGGTCAATGAAAAACTGTTTTTT. Residues: CASSLGGGVNEKLFF.

This clone was seen a few times. This rearrangement joins TRBV4-2 to TRBJ2-3; 10 positions match TRBD1. Looked up from germline, CDR1 is LGHNA and CDR2 is YNFKEQ. V shed 1 base, J shed 4 bases, and the junction held 2 bases outside the gene matches. The CDR3 totals 15 residues. CDR3 loop: CASSQATGGADTQYF. CDR3 nucleotide sequence: TGTGCCAGCAGCCAAGCGACAGGGGGCGCAGATACGCAGTATTTT.

The rearrangement joins TRBV28 to TRBJ2-1; D might be TRBD2 (6 bases). CDR3 size: 11 residues. With 3 bases removed from V and 10 bases from J, the gap between germline ends came to 7 bases. From germline, CDR1 is MDHEN and CDR2 SYDVKM. The CDR3 protein is CASSLGLEQFF. CDR3 in DNA: TGTGCCAGCAGTTTGGGACTGGAGCAGTTCTTC. The full variable domain, with the rest looked up from reference TRBV28 and TRBJ2-1, is DVKVTQSSRYLVKRTGEKVFLECVQDMDHENMFWYRQDPGLGLRLIYFSYDVKMKEKGDIPEGYSVSREKKERFSLILESASTNQTSMYLCASSLGLEQFFGPGTRLTVL.

This rearrangement joins TRBV7-2 to TRBJ1-1; the D gene is possibly TRBD1 (5 bases). The CDR3 runs to 13 residues. Trimming took off 1 base at V and 6 bases at J, with 9 bases between the two ends. Germline CDR1 SGHTA, CDR2 FQGNSA. The CDR3 protein is CASSLGGTSEAFF. DNA of the CDR3: TGTGCCAGCAGCTTAGGGGGCACGTCTGAAGCTTTCTTT.

The rearrangement joins TRBV6-5 to TRBJ2-2; maybe TRBD2 (6 bases). The CDR3 loop spans 11 amino acids. Between the trimmed V and J ends, which lost 10 bases and 3 bases, there was a span of 6 bases. The V gene's germline CDR1 is MNHEY and CDR2 SVGAGI. CDR3 in DNA: TGTGCCACGGGAGACACCGGGGAGCTGTTTTTT. Amino acid sequence: CATGDTGELFF.